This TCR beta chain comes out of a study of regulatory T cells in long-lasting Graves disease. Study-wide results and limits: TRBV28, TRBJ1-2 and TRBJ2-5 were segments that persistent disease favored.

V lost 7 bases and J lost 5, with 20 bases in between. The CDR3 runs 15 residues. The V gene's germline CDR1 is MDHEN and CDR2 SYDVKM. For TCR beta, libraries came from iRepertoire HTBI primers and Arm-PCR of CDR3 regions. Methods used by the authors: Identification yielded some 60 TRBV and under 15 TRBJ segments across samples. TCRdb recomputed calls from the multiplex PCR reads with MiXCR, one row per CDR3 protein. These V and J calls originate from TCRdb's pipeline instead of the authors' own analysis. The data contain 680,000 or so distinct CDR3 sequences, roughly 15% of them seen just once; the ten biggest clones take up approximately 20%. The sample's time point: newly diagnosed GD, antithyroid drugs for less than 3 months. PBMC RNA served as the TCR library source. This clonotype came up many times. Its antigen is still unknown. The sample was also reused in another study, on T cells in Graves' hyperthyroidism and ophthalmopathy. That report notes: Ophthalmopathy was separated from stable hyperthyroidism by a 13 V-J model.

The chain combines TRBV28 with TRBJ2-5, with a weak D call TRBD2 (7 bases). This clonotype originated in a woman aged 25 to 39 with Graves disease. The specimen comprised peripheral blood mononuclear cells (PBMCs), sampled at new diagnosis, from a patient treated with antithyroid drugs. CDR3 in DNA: TGTGCCAGCACCCATGCGGGGGCAGGTGGGGAGACCCAGTACTTC. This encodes CASTHAGAGGETQYF.